A selection of T cell receptor beta chains follows, all from one sample in a study of T cell responses to AZD1222 COVID-19 vaccine. The assay was immunoSEQ multiplex PCR, and TCRdb's table has in-frame clones only and misses some. The sample carries about 160,000 clones, about nine tenths recorded once. The sequencing used peripheral blood, collected on day 0 of AZD1222 vaccination. The origin of the receptors is an adult in good health. Each CDR3 is given with its conserved first and last residue. The D gene is left open where the match is weak. Rows give clone size only sometimes, using once, few, many, or a class for an expanded clone.

j_call: TRBJ1-1
d_call: TRBD1
v_call: TRBV4-2
clone_size: -
cdr3_aa: CASSPQGNNEAFF
cdr3_nt: TGTGCCAGCAGTCCACAGGGGAATAATGAAGCTTTCTTT

j_call: TRBJ2-3
d_call: -
v_call: TRBV19
clone_size: few
cdr3_aa: CASSRDFTDTQYF
cdr3_nt: TGTGCCAGTAGTAGGGACTTCACAGATACGCAGTATTTT

j_call: TRBJ1-2
d_call: -
v_call: TRBV28
clone_size: -
cdr3_aa: CASSLILRFSGGYTF
cdr3_nt: TGTGCCAGCAGTTTAATTTTACGTTTCAGCGGGGGCTACACCTTC

j_call: TRBJ2-2
d_call: TRBD1
v_call: TRBV7-9
clone_size: -
cdr3_aa: CASSSITGVNTGELFF
cdr3_nt: TGTGCCAGCAGCTCCATAACAGGGGTGAACACCGGGGAGCTGTTTTTT

j_call: TRBJ1-5
d_call: TRBD1
v_call: TRBV18
clone_size: -
cdr3_aa: CASSRDRPEPQHF
cdr3_nt: TGTGCCAGCTCACGGGACAGGCCGGAGCCCCAGCATTTT

j_call: TRBJ1-1
d_call: -
v_call: TRBV2
clone_size: -
cdr3_aa: CASTLGGRQTVKGAFF
cdr3_nt: TGTGCCAGCACCTTGGGAGGCCGGCAGACAGTCAAGGGGGCTTTCTTT

j_call: TRBJ2-5
d_call: -
v_call: TRBV6-2/TRBV6-3
clone_size: -
cdr3_aa: CASSPDSQETQYF
cdr3_nt: TGTGCCAGCAGCCCCGACAGTCAAGAGACCCAGTACTTC

j_call: TRBJ2-7
d_call: TRBD1
v_call: TRBV9
clone_size: -
cdr3_aa: CASSGPGGEQYF
cdr3_nt: TGTGCCAGCTCCGGGCCAGGGGGCGAGCAGTACTTC

j_call: TRBJ2-5
d_call: TRBD1
v_call: TRBV7-2
clone_size: -
cdr3_aa: CASSPGDRAQETQYF
cdr3_nt: TGTGCCAGCAGCCCAGGGGACAGGGCCCAAGAGACCCAGTACTTC

j_call: TRBJ2-1
d_call: TRBD2
v_call: TRBV30
clone_size: -
cdr3_aa: CASPLAGVYNEQFF
cdr3_nt: TGTGCCTCACCCCTAGCGGGAGTATACAATGAGCAGTTCTTC

j_call: TRBJ1-1
d_call: -
v_call: TRBV11-1
clone_size: -
cdr3_aa: CASSSAGRRAFF
cdr3_nt: TGTGCCAGCAGCTCGGCCGGGAGAAGAGCTTTCTTT

j_call: TRBJ1-3
d_call: -
v_call: TRBV6-1
clone_size: -
cdr3_aa: CASSEQVSGNTIYF
cdr3_nt: TGTGCCAGCAGTGAACAGGTATCAGGAAACACCATATATTTT

j_call: TRBJ1-1
d_call: -
v_call: TRBV4-3
clone_size: -
cdr3_aa: CASSQDRTYTEAFF
cdr3_nt: TGCGCCAGCAGCCAAGATCGGACTTACACTGAAGCTTTCTTT

j_call: TRBJ2-7
d_call: -
v_call: TRBV18
clone_size: few
cdr3_aa: CASSPRTGLSYEQYF
cdr3_nt: TGTGCCAGCTCACCACGTACAGGGTTATCCTACGAGCAGTACTTC

j_call: TRBJ2-1
d_call: TRBD2
v_call: TRBV7-9
clone_size: -
cdr3_aa: CASGPTSGRAHNEQFF
cdr3_nt: TGTGCCAGCGGACCGACTAGCGGGAGGGCCCACAATGAGCAGTTCTTC

j_call: TRBJ2-7
d_call: -
v_call: TRBV5-6
clone_size: -
cdr3_aa: CASSLGGITYEQYF
cdr3_nt: TGTGCCAGCAGCTTGGGCGGCATAACCTACGAGCAGTACTTC

j_call: TRBJ1-4
d_call: TRBD1
v_call: TRBV28
clone_size: -
cdr3_aa: CASSLTGVKLFF
cdr3_nt: TGTGCCAGCAGTTTGACAGGGGTAAAACTGTTTTTT

j_call: TRBJ1-5
d_call: -
v_call: TRBV19
clone_size: -
cdr3_aa: CASSRRGRNQPQHF
cdr3_nt: TGTGCCAGTAGTAGACGGGGACGCAATCAGCCCCAGCATTTT

j_call: TRBJ1-1
d_call: -
v_call: TRBV6-6
clone_size: -
cdr3_aa: CASSYEQMNTEAFF
cdr3_nt: TGTGCCAGCAGTTATGAGCAGATGAACACTGAAGCTTTCTTT

j_call: TRBJ1-6
d_call: -
v_call: TRBV19
clone_size: -
cdr3_aa: CASNEFNRAGSPLHF
cdr3_nt: TGTGCCAGTAACGAGTTTAACAGGGCAGGCTCACCCCTCCACTTT

j_call: TRBJ2-1
d_call: TRBD2
v_call: TRBV7-8
clone_size: -
cdr3_aa: CASSLEVPGGNEQFF
cdr3_nt: TGTGCCAGCAGCTTAGAGGTACCGGGGGGGAATGAGCAGTTCTTC

j_call: TRBJ1-1
d_call: -
v_call: TRBV5-4
clone_size: -
cdr3_aa: CASSLSGMTNTEAFF
cdr3_nt: TGTGCCAGCAGCTTGTCGGGCATGACGAACACTGAAGCTTTCTTT

j_call: TRBJ1-1
d_call: -
v_call: TRBV5-4
clone_size: many
cdr3_aa: CASSGPLGQNTEAFF
cdr3_nt: TGTGCCAGCAGCGGCCCTCTTGGACAGAACACTGAAGCTTTCTTT

j_call: TRBJ2-1
d_call: TRBD2
v_call: TRBV30
clone_size: -
cdr3_aa: CAWGGLIDEQFF
cdr3_nt: TGTGCCTGGGGGGGACTAATCGATGAGCAGTTCTTC